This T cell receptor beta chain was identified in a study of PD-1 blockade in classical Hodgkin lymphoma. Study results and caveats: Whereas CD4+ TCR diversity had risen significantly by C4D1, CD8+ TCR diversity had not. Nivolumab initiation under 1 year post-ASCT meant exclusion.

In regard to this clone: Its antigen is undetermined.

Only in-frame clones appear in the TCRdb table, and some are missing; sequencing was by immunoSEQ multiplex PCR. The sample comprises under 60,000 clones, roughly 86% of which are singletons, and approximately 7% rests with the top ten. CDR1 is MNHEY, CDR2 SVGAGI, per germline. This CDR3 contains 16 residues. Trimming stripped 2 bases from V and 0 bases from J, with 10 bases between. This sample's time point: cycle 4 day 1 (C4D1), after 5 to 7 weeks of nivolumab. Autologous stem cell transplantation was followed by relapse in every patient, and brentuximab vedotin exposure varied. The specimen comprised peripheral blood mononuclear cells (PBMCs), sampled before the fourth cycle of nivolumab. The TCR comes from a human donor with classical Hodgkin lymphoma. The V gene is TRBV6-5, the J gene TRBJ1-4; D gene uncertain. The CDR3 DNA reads TGTGCCAGCAGTTACAAGAGGGCCTCAACTAATGAAAAACTGTTTTTT. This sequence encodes CASSYKRASTNEKLFF.